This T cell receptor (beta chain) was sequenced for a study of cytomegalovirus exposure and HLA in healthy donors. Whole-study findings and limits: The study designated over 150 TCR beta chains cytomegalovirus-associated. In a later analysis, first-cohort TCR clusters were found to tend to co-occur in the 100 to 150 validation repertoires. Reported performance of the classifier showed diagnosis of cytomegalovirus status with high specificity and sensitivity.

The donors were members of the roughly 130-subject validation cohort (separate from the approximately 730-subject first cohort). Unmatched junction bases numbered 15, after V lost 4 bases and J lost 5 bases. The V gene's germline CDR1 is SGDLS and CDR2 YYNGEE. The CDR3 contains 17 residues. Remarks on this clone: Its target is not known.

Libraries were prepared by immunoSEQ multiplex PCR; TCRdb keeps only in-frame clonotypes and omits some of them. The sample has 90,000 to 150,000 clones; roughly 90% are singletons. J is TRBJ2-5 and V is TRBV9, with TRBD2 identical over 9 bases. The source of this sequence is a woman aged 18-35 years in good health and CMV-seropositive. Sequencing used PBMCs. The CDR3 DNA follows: TGTGCCAGCAGCCCCCCTCCGGGGCTAGCGGGATTTGAGACCCAGTACTTC. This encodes CASSPPPGLAGFETQYF.